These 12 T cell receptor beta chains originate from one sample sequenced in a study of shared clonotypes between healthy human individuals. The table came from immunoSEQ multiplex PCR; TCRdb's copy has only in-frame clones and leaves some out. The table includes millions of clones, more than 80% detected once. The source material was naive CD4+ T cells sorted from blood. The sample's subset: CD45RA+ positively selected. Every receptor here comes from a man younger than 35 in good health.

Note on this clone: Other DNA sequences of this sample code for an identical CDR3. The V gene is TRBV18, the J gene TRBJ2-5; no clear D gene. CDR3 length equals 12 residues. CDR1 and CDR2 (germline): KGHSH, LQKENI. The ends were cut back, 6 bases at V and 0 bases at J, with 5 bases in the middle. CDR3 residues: CASSQYQETQYF. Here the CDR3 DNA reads TGTGCCAGCTCTCAGTACCAAGAGACCCAGTACTTC.

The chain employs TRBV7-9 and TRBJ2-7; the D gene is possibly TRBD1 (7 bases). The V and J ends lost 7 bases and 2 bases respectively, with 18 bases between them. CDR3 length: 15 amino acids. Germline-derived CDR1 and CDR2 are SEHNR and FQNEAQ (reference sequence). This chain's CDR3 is CASKNRRDRAYEQYF. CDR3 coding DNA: TGTGCCAGCAAGAATAGGAGGGACAGAGCCTACGAGCAGTACTTC.

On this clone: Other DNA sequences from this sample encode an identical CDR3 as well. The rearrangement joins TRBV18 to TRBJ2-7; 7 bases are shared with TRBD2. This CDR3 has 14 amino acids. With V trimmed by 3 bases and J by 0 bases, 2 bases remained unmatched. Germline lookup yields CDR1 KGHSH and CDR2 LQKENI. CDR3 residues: CASSPSGPSYEQYF. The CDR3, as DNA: TGTGCCAGCTCACCTAGCGGGCCCTCCTACGAGCAGTACTTC.

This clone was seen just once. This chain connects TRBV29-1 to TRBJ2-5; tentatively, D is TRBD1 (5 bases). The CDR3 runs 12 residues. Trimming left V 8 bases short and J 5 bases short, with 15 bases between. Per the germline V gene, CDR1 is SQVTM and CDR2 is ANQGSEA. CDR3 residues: CSFIRGGETQYF. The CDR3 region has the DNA TGCAGCTTTATAAGGGGTGGCGAGACCCAGTACTTC. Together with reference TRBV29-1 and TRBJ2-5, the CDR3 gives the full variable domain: SAVISQKPSRDICQRGTSLTIQCQVDSQVTMMFWYRQQPGQSLTLIATANQGSEATYESGFVIDKFPISRPNLTFSTLTVSNMSPEDSSIYLCSFIRGGETQYFGPGTRLLVL.

CDR3 sequence: CASSPSGLAGTDTQYF. The CDR3 DNA is TGCGCCAGCAGCCCATCGGGACTAGCGGGCACAGATACGCAGTATTTT. The V and J genes are TRBV5-1 and TRBJ2-3; 11 bases agree with TRBD2. Germline CDR1 reads SGHRS; CDR2 reads YFSETQ. CDR3 length: 16 residues. After removal of 4 bases from V and 1 base from J, the junction contained 5 bases not matched to a gene.

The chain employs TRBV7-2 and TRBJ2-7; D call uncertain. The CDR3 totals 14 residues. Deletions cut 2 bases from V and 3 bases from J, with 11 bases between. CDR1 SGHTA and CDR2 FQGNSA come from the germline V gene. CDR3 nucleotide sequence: TGTGCCAGCAGCTTAACGGCAGGAGTCTACGAGCAGTACTTC. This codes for CASSLTAGVYEQYF.

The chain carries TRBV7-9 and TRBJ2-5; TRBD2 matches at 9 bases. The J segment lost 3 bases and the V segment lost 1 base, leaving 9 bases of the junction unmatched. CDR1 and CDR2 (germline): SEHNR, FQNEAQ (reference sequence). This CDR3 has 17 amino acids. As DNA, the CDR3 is TGTGCCAGCAGCTTAGTTGGGACTAGCCTTTTAAAAGAGACCCAGTACTTC. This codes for CASSLVGTSLLKETQYF.

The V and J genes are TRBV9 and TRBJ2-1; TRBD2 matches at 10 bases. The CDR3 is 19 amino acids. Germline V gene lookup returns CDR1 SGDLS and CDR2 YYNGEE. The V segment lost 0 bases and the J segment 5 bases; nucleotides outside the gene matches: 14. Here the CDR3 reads CASSVGPGASGSFDNEQFF. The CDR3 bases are TGTGCCAGCAGCGTAGGACCGGGGGCTAGCGGGAGCTTTGACAATGAGCAGTTCTTC.

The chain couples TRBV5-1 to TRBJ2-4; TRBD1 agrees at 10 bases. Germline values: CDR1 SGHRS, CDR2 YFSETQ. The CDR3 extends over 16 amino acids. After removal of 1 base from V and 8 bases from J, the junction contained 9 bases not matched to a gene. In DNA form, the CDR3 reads TGCGCCAGCAGCTTGACCGCGACAGGGGGCGGGGACATTCAGTACTTC. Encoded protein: CASSLTATGGGDIQYF.

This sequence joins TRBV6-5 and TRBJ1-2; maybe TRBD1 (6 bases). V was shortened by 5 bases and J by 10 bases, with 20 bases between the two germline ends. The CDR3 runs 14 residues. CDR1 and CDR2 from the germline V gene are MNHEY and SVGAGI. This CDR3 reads CASSNSLTGGDYTF. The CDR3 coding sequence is TGTGCCAGCAGTAACAGCCTGACAGGAGGCGACTACACCTTC.

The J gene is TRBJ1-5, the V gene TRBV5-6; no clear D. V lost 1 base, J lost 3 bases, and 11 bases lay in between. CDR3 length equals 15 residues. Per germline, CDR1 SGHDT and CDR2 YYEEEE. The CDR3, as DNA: TGTGCCAGCAGCTTGTTGTCAGGACTCAATCAGCCCCAGCATTTT. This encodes CASSLLSGLNQPQHF.

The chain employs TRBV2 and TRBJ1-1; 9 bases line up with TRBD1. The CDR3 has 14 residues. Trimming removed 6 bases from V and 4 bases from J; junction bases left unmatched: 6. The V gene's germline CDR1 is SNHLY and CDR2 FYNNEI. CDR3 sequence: CASSPQGAATEAFF. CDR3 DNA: TGTGCCAGCAGCCCACAGGGGGCAGCCACTGAAGCTTTCTTT.